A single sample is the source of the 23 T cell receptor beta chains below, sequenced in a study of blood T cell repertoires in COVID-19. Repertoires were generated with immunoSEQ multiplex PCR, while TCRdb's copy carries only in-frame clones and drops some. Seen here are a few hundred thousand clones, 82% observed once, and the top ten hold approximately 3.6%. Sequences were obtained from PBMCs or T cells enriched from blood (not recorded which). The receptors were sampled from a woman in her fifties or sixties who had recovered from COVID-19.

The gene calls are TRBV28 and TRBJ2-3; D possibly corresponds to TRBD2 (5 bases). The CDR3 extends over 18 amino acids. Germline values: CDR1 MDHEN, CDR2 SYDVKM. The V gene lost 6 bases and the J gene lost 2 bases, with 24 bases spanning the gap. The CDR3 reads CASSPGWVPAGNTDTQYF. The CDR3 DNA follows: TGTGCCAGCAGCCCGGGGTGGGTACCAGCAGGTAACACAGATACGCAGTATTTT.

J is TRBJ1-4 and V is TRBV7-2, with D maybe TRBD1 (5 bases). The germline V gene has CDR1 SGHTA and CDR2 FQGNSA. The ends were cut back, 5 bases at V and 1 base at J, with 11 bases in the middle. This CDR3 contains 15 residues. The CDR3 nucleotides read TGTGCCAGCAGCCCTAACGGGGGAACTAATGAAAAACTGTTTTTT. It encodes CASSPNGGTNEKLFF.

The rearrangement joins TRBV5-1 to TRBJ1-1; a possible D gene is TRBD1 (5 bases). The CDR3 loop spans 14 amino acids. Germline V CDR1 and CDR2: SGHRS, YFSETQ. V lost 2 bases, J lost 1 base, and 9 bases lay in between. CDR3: CASSFDSSNTEAFF. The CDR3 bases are TGCGCCAGCAGCTTCGACAGCTCGAACACTGAAGCTTTCTTT.

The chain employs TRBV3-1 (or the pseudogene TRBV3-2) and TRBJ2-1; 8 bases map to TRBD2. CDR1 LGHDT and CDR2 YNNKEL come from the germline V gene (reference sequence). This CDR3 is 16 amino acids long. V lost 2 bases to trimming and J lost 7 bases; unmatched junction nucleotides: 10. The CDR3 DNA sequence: TGTGCCAGCAGCCAATGGTCGGGAGGGACATTGAATGAGCAGTTCTTC. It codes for CASSQWSGGTLNEQFF.

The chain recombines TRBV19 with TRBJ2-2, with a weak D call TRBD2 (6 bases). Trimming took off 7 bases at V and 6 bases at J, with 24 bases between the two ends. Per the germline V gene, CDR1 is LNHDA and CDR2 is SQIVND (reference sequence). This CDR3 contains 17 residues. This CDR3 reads CASTRSLHSLAAGELFF. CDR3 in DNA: TGTGCCAGTACTCGCTCGCTCCATTCATTAGCGGCCGGGGAGCTGTTTTTT. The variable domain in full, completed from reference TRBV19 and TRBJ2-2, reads DGGITQSPKYLFRKEGQNVTLSCEQNLNHDAMYWYRQDPGQGLRLIYYSQIVNDFQKGDIAEGYSVSREKKESFPLTVTSAQKNPTAFYLCASTRSLHSLAAGELFFGEGSRLTVL.

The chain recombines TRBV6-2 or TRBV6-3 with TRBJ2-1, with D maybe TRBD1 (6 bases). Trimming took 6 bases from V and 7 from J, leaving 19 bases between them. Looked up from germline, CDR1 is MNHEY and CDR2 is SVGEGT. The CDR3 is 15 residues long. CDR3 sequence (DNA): TGTGCCAGCAGCCCCCCAGGGTCTAGGGGGAATGAGCAGTTCTTC. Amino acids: CASSPPGSRGNEQFF.

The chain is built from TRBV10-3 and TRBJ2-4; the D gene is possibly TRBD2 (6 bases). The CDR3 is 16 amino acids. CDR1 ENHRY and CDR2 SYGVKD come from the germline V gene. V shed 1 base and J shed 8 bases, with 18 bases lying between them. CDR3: CAISEFVLATRDIQYF. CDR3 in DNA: TGTGCCATCAGTGAGTTTGTCCTAGCGACCAGGGACATTCAGTACTTC.

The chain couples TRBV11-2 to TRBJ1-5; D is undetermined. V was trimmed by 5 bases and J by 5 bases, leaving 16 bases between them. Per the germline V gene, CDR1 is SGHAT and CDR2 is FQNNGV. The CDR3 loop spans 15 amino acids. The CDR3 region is CASSLGYSMDQPQHF. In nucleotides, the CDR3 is TGTGCCAGCAGCCTAGGGTACAGTATGGATCAGCCCCAGCATTTT.

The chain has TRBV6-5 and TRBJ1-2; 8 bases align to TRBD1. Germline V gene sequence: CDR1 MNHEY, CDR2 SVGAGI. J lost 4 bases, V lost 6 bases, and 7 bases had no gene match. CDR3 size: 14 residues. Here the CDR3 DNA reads TGTGCCAGCAGCCCGTGGACAGGGCCCTATGGCTACACCTTC. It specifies CASSPWTGPYGYTF.

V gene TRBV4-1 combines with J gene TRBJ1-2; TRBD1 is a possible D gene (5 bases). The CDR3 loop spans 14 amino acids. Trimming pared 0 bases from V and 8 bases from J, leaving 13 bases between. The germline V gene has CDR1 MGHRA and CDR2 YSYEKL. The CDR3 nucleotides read TGCGCCAGCAGCCAAGATCTAAGGGGAGGAGGCTACACCTTC. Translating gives CASSQDLRGGGYTF.

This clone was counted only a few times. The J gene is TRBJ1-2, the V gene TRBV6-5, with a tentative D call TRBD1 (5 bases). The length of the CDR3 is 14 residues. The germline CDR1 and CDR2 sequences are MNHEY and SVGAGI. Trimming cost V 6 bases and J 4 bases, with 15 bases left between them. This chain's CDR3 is CASRPGQRGYGYTF. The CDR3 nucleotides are TGTGCCAGCAGGCCGGGTCAAAGGGGCTATGGCTACACCTTC.

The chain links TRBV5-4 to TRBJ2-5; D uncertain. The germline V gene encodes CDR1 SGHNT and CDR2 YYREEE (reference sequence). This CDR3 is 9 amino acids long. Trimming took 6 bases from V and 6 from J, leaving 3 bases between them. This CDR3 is CASTKTQYF. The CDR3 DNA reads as TGTGCCAGCACCAAGACCCAGTACTTC.

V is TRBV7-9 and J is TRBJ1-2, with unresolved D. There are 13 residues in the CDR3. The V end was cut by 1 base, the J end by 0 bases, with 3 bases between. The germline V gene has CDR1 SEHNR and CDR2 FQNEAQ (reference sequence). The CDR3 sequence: CASSLVTNYGYTF. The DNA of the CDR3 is TGTGCCAGCAGCTTAGTCACTAACTATGGCTACACCTTC.

The CDR3 is CAEREGYEQFF. In nucleotides, the CDR3 is TGTGCGGAGCGGGAGGGTTATGAGCAGTTCTTC. The chain links TRBV11-2 to TRBJ2-1, with 10 bases aligning to TRBD2. Germline CDR1 is SGHAT and CDR2 is FQNNGV. The CDR3 runs 11 residues.

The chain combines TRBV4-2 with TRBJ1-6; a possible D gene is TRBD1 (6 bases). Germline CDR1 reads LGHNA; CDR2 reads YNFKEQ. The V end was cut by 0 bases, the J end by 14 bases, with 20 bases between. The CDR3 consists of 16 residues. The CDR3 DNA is TGTGCCAGCAGCCAAGAAGTGGGGGCCCAGTTTAATTCCCTCCACTTT. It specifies CASSQEVGAQFNSLHF.

The CDR3 bases are TGTGCCATCAGTCCTTCGTCGACAGGGTCCTACGAGCAGTACTTC. Residues: CAISPSSTGSYEQYF. The chain is built from TRBV10-3 and TRBJ2-7, with 7 bases fitting TRBD1. The J segment lost 1 base and the V segment lost 5 bases, leaving 8 bases of the junction unmatched. The CDR3 contains 15 residues. Germline CDR1 reads ENHRY; CDR2 reads SYGVKD.

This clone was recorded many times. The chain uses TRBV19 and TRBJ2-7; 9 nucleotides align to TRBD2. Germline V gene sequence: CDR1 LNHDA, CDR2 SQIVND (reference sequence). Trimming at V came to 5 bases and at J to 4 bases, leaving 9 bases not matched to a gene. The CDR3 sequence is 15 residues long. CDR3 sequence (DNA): TGTGCCAGTAGTGTTTCCCCGGGACTAGCATACGAGCAGTACTTC. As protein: CASSVSPGLAYEQYF.

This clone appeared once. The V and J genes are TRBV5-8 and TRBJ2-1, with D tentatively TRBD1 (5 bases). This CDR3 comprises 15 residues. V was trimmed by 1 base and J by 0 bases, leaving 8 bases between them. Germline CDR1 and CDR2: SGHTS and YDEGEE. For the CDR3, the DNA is TGTGCCAGCAGCTTGACAGGCCGCTCCTACAATGAGCAGTTCTTC. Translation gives CASSLTGRSYNEQFF. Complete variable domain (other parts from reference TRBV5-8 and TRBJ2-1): EAGVTQSPTHLIKTRGQQATLRCSPISGHTSVYWYQQALGLGLQFLLWYDEGEERNRGNFPPRFSGRQFPNYSSELNVNALELEDSALYLCASSLTGRSYNEQFFGPGTRLTVL.

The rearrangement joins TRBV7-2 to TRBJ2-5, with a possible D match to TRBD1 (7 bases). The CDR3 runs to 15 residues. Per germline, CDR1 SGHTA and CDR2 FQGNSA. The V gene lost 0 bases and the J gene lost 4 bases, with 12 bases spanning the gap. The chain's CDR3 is CASSLALQGGETQYF. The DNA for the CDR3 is TGTGCCAGCAGCTTAGCGCTGCAGGGGGGAGAGACCCAGTACTTC.

CDR3 coding DNA: TGCGCCAGCAGCCCGGGACAGGCGGCAGGCTACACCTTC. Amino acid sequence: CASSPGQAAGYTF. The rearrangement joins TRBV5-1 to TRBJ1-2, with 8 bases identical to TRBD1. Trimming removed 4 bases from V and 8 bases from J; junction bases left unmatched: 7. CDR1 is SGHRS, CDR2 YFSETQ, per germline. This CDR3 spans 13 amino acids.

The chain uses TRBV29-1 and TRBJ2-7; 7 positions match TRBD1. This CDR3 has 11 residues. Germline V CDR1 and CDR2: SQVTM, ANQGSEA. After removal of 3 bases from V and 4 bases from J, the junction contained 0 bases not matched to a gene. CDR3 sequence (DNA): TGCAGCGTTGAGGGACAGTACGAGCAGTACTTC. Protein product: CSVEGQYEQYF.

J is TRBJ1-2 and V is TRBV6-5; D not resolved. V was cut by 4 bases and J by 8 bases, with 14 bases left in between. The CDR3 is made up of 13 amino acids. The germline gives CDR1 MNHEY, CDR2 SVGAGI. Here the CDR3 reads CASSLKLDQGYTF. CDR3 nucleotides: TGTGCCAGCAGTTTAAAGCTAGACCAGGGCTACACCTTC.

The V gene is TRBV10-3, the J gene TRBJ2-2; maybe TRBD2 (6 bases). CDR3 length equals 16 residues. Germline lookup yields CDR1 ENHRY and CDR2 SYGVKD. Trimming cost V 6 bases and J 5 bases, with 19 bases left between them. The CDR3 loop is CAIRTSPGDLTGELFF. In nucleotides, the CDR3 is TGTGCCATCAGGACCTCTCCGGGGGACTTGACCGGGGAGCTGTTTTTT.